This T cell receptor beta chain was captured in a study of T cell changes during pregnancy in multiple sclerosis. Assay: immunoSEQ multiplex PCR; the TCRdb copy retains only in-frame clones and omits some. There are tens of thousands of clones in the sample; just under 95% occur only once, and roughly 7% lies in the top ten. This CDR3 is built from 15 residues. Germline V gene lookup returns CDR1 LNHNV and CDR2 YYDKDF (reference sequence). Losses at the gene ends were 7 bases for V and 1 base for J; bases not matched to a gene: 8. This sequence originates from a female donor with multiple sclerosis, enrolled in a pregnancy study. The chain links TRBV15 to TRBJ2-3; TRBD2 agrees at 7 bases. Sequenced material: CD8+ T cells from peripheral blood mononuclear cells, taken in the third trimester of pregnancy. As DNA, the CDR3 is TGTGCCACCACCGAATGGGGGAGGGGCACAGATACGCAGTATTTT. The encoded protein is CATTEWGRGTDTQYF.